A single sample is the source of the 28 T cell receptor beta chains below, sequenced in a study of regulatory T cells in long-lasting Graves disease. Regarding time point: newly diagnosed GD, antithyroid drugs for less than 3 months. The TCR library was made from RNA that had been extracted from PBMCs in TRIzol. Library construction for TCR beta used iRepertoire HTBI primers and Arm-PCR of CDR3 regions. TCRdb independently ran MiXCR on the multiplex PCR reads; one entry per CDR3 protein. The data show under 450,000 distinct CDR3 sequences, 15% to 20% seen once. These data are also associated with another study on T cells in Graves' hyperthyroidism and ophthalmopathy.

The starting material was peripheral blood mononuclear cells (PBMCs), obtained at new diagnosis, from a patient treated with antithyroid drugs. These receptors all stem from a woman younger than 30 with Graves disease.

This clonotype was seen at least ten times. V usage is TRBV10-3 and J usage is TRBJ1-2, with TRBD1 matching over 8 bases. Germline V lookup: CDR1 ENHRY, CDR2 SYGVKD. The CDR3 totals 16 residues. Unmatched junction bases numbered 12, after V lost 9 bases and J lost 0 bases. CDR3 DNA sequence: TGTGCCATTAAGCCGGGACAGGATATAACTAACTATGGCTACACCTTC. Translated: CAIKPGQDITNYGYTF.

This clonotype occurred a few times. The chain joins TRBV7-8 to TRBJ2-5; D gene ambiguous. Germline-derived CDR1 and CDR2 are SGHVS and FQNEAQ. This CDR3 comprises 14 residues. Trimming removed 3 bases at V and 4 bases at J, with 12 bases between. The CDR3 coding sequence is TGTGCCAGCAGCTTGCCACCTGGTGGAGAGACCCAGTACTTC. Translation gives CASSLPPGGETQYF.

The chain has TRBV9 and TRBJ1-2; D unresolved. Trimming cost V 3 bases and J 2 bases, with 8 bases left between them. This CDR3 is built from 13 residues. The germline CDR1 and CDR2 sequences are SGDLS and YYNGEE. Here the CDR3 DNA reads TGTGCCAGCAGCGGCAGAGCCAACTATGGCTACACCTTC. It is translated as CASSGRANYGYTF. The full variable domain, its missing parts supplied by reference TRBV9 and TRBJ1-2, is DSGVTQTPKHLITATGQRVTLRCSPRSGDLSVYWYQQSLDQGLQFLIQYYNGEERAKGNILERFSAQQFPDLHSELNLSSLELGDSALYFCASSGRANYGYTFGSGTRLTVV.

This clonotype was counted ten times or more. The CDR3 coding sequence is TGCAGTGCTAGAGGGATGTACACCGGGGAGCTGTTTTTT. Translation: CSARGMYTGELFF. The V and J genes are TRBV20-1 and TRBJ2-2; the D is unclear. This CDR3 has 13 amino acids. Germline CDR1 DFQATT, CDR2 SNEGSKA (reference sequence). V was cut by 1 base and J by 3 bases, with 6 bases left in between.

This clonotype was detected ten times or more. The CDR3 here is CASSVQSGGTDTQYF. The CDR3 DNA reads TGTGCCAGCAGCGTACAGAGCGGGGGGACAGATACGCAGTATTTT. This chain joins TRBV9 and TRBJ2-3, with 9 bases lining up with TRBD2. The CDR3 is 15 amino acids. Germline values: CDR1 SGDLS, CDR2 YYNGEE. V lost 1 base and J lost 3; bases outside the gene matches: 3.

This clonotype has ten or more counts. The chain uses TRBV28 and TRBJ1-2, with TRBD1 as a possible D gene (6 bases). The V gene's germline CDR1 is MDHEN and CDR2 SYDVKM. The CDR3 is made up of 15 amino acids. Trimming stripped 5 bases from V and 4 bases from J, with 17 bases between. The CDR3 loop reads CASSTTDSLGYGYTF. The CDR3 DNA reads as TGTGCCAGCAGTACAACGGACAGTTTAGGCTATGGCTACACCTTC.

This rearrangement joins TRBV5-1 to TRBJ1-4; weak D call: TRBD1 (5 bases). CDR1 is SGHRS and CDR2 is YFSETQ in the germline V gene. With 0 bases removed from V and 5 bases from J, the gap between germline ends came to 8 bases. The CDR3 has 14 residues. The CDR3 region is CASSLEAGNEKLFF. CDR3 in DNA: TGCGCCAGCAGCTTGGAGGCAGGGAATGAAAAACTGTTTTTT.

The rearrangement uses TRBV7-9 and TRBJ2-2; a weak D match, TRBD2 (7 bases). V shed 7 bases and J shed 6 bases, with 15 bases lying between them. Germline V CDR1 and CDR2: SEHNR, FQNEAQ (reference sequence). This CDR3 spans 14 amino acids. The CDR3, as DNA: TGTGCCAGCAACCAAGTCGGGGGGCCCGGGGAGCTGTTTTTT. Its translation: CASNQVGGPGELFF.

This clonotype was recorded at least ten times. In DNA, the CDR3 is TGTGCCAGCAGTAAAACCGGGACTAGCGGGAGGGGGGAGCAGTTCTTC. As protein: CASSKTGTSGRGEQFF. This chain uses TRBV6-2 or TRBV6-3 with TRBJ2-1; 16 bases agree with TRBD2. The CDR3 totals 16 residues. Germline values: CDR1 MNHEY, CDR2 SVGEGT. V shed 5 bases, J shed 10 bases, and the junction held 8 bases outside the gene matches.

This rearrangement joins TRBV7-9 to TRBJ1-1; tentatively, D is TRBD1 (5 bases). The CDR3 is made up of 14 amino acids. Trimming removed 4 bases from V and 2 bases from J, with 11 bases in between. Germline-derived CDR1 and CDR2 are SEHNR and FQNEAQ (reference sequence). The CDR3 sequence is CASSWGGDNTEAFF. The DNA for the CDR3 is TGTGCCAGCAGCTGGGGGGGAGATAACACTGAAGCTTTCTTT.

This clonotype was counted many times. This sequence joins TRBV5-1 and TRBJ2-1; D is ambiguous. The CDR3 is 13 amino acids. The germline V gene has CDR1 SGHRS and CDR2 YFSETQ. Trimming took off 7 bases at V and 8 bases at J, with 16 bases between the two ends. Here the CDR3 reads CASCRIFGDEQFF. CDR3 bases: TGCGCCAGCTGCCGGATCTTCGGAGATGAGCAGTTCTTC.

This clonotype was picked up many times. This rearrangement joins TRBV28 to TRBJ2-1; D is undetermined. Germline V gene lookup returns CDR1 MDHEN and CDR2 SYDVKM. Trimming removed 6 bases at V and 3 bases at J, with 15 bases between. The CDR3 totals 15 residues. CDR3 sequence (DNA): TGTGCCAGCAGGTTCGATACCGTGAGCTACAATGAGCAGTTCTTC. It codes for CASRFDTVSYNEQFF.

In regard to this clonotype: It is likely a read error: a sequence one base away is far more abundant. This chain connects TRBV11-2 to TRBJ2-7; TRBD2 agrees at 9 bases. V lost 3 bases to trimming and J lost 7 bases; unmatched junction nucleotides: 7. The CDR3 consists of 14 residues. Germline assignment: CDR1 SGHAT and CDR2 FQNNGV. The CDR3 DNA reads TGTGCCAGCAGCTTTAGCGGGGGCTACAATGAGCAGTACTTC. It yields the protein CASSFSGGYNEQYF.

This clonotype was observed at least ten times. This chain links TRBV5-1 with TRBJ2-7; tentative D call: TRBD2 (6 bases). Trimming left V 7 bases short and J 5 bases short, with 22 bases between. CDR3 length: 15 amino acids. Germline V gene data show CDR1 as SGHRS and CDR2 as YFSETQ. CDR3: CASGARAGPGDEQYF. The CDR3 DNA follows: TGCGCCAGCGGCGCGAGGGCGGGGCCCGGGGACGAGCAGTACTTC.

This clonotype was seen ten or more times. The chain has TRBV6-1 and TRBJ2-7; TRBD1 matches 10 bases. The V segment lost 5 bases and the J segment 2 bases; nucleotides outside the gene matches: 6. The CDR3 is made up of 15 amino acids. The germline CDR1 and CDR2 sequences are MNHNS and SASEGT. Here the CDR3 reads CASSNTGTGAYEQYF. CDR3 coding DNA: TGTGCCAGCAGTAATACCGGGACAGGGGCCTACGAGCAGTACTTC.

This clonotype has just a few counts. The chain recombines TRBV4-1 with TRBJ1-5; 7 bases line up with TRBD1. J lost 6 bases, V lost 2 bases, and 7 bases had no gene match. Germline lookup yields CDR1 MGHRA and CDR2 YSYEKL. The CDR3 is 15 residues long. The CDR3 DNA is TGCGCCAGCAGCCAACCTACAGGGGTAGGTCAGCCCCAGCATTTT. Translated: CASSQPTGVGQPQHF.

This clonotype was recorded a few times. The chain joins TRBV19 to TRBJ1-3, with 7 bases fitting TRBD1. The CDR3 has 16 residues. The germline CDR1 and CDR2 sequences are LNHDA and SQIVND (reference sequence). J was trimmed by 0 bases and V by 5 bases; bases with no gene match: 7. This chain's CDR3 is CASSPGTVLSGNTIYF. The CDR3 DNA sequence: TGTGCCAGTAGTCCCGGGACAGTCCTCTCTGGAAACACCATATATTTT.

Notes on this clonotype: This may come from a read error, since a much larger clone is one base off. This chain connects TRBV6-2 or TRBV6-3 to TRBJ2-7; 8 positions agree with TRBD2. CDR1 and CDR2 (germline): MNHEY, SVGEGT. J was trimmed by 7 bases and V by 4 bases; bases with no gene match: 15. The CDR3 has 16 residues. The CDR3 reads CASSFRRSGRPEEQYF. DNA of the CDR3: TGTGCCAGCAGTTTTAGGAGGAGCGGGAGACCGGAGGAGCAGTACTTC.

This clonotype has more than one count but fewer than ten. This chain uses TRBV28 with TRBJ2-1; unclear D gene. The germline V gene encodes CDR1 MDHEN and CDR2 SYDVKM. The CDR3 sequence is 10 residues long. V was cut by 8 bases and J by 8 bases, with 7 bases left in between. CDR3 region: CASGPYEQFF. The CDR3 nucleotides are TGTGCCAGCGGGCCTTATGAGCAGTTCTTC. Using reference TRBV28 and TRBJ2-1 for the parts outside the CDR3, the full variable domain is DVKVTQSSRYLVKRTGEKVFLECVQDMDHENMFWYRQDPGLGLRLIYFSYDVKMKEKGDIPEGYSVSREKKERFSLILESASTNQTSMYLCASGPYEQFFGPGTRLTVL.

The chain recombines TRBV12-3 or TRBV12-4 with TRBJ2-2, with D hard to call. CDR3 length equals 16 residues. The germline V and J ends were trimmed by 6 bases and 3 bases, with 17 bases remaining between them. Here the CDR3 DNA reads TGTGCCAGCAGCTGGTCGCGACTCTCCTACACCGGGGAGCTGTTTTTT. It encodes CASSWSRLSYTGELFF.

This clonotype was observed at least ten times. The chain joins TRBV7-2 to TRBJ2-2; TRBD1 agrees at 9 bases. Unmatched junction bases numbered 6, after V lost 3 bases and J lost 4 bases. In germline, CDR1 is SGHTA, CDR2 FQGNSA. The CDR3 loop spans 16 amino acids. The CDR3 DNA sequence: TGTGCCAGCAGCTTCAACAGGGGGCGCGGCACCGGGGAGCTGTTTTTT. Its protein product is CASSFNRGRGTGELFF.

Concerning this clonotype: The CDR3 does not close with the conserved phenylalanine or tryptophan, likely indicating a read error. This chain connects TRBV9 to TRBJ2-1; the D gene is possibly TRBD2 (5 bases). From germline, CDR1 is SGDLS and CDR2 YYNGEE. Trimming took 5 bases from V and 3 from J, leaving 12 bases between them. The length of the CDR3 is 14 residues. Here the CDR3 reads CASRKDLNYNEQFL. The CDR3 coding sequence is TGTGCCAGCAGGAAGGACTTAAACTACAATGAGCAGTTCCTC.

The V call is TRBV10-2, the J call TRBJ1-1; D is uncertain. Germline V gives CDR1 WSHSY, CDR2 SAAADI. The CDR3 consists of 14 residues. V lost 5 bases and J 4 bases, leaving 14 bases between the germline ends. CDR3 nucleotide sequence: TGCGCCAGCAGTTTCGAGGGCGGCTCCACTGAAGCTTTCTTT. This encodes CASSFEGGSTEAFF.

In its sample, this clonotype was seen a few times. The chain employs TRBV9 and TRBJ1-3; D is unresolved. The CDR3 loop spans 15 amino acids. Trimming pared 3 bases from V and 0 bases from J, leaving 10 bases between. Germline V gene sequence: CDR1 SGDLS, CDR2 YYNGEE. The CDR3, as DNA: TGTGCCAGCAGCGACCTAGGAGACTCTGGAAACACCATATATTTT. Protein: CASSDLGDSGNTIYF.

This clonotype was observed a handful of times. This chain joins TRBV6-1 and TRBJ2-2; D remains unclear. CDR3 size: 13 residues. V was cut by 3 bases and J by 6 bases, with 8 bases left in between. Per germline, CDR1 MNHNS and CDR2 SASEGT. CDR3 residues: CASSESEAGELFF. For the CDR3, the DNA is TGTGCCAGCAGTGAGTCAGAAGCCGGGGAGCTGTTTTTT.

V usage is TRBV9 and J usage is TRBJ2-2; no clear D. CDR3 length: 15 amino acids. CDR1 and CDR2 from the germline V gene are SGDLS and YYNGEE. The germline V and J ends were trimmed by 2 bases and 0 bases, with 8 bases remaining between them. CDR3 sequence: CASSVSPTNTGELFF. The CDR3 bases are TGTGCCAGCAGCGTTTCCCCAACGAACACCGGGGAGCTGTTTTTT.

The CDR3 spells CSVGQGRTGELFF. In DNA, the CDR3 is TGCAGCGTTGGACAGGGGCGGACCGGGGAGCTGTTTTTT. The gene calls are TRBV29-1 and TRBJ2-2, with TRBD1 matching 8 bases. Germline lookup yields CDR1 SQVTM and CDR2 ANQGSEA. This CDR3 region has 13 residues. Trimming cost V 4 bases and J 5 bases; bases outside gene matches: 3.

The chain links TRBV19 to TRBJ1-2, with D uncertain. Germline assignment: CDR1 LNHDA and CDR2 SQIVND (reference sequence). There are 14 residues in the CDR3. Trimming pared 7 bases from V and 2 bases from J, leaving 14 bases between. The CDR3 spells CASTPPGRNYGYTF. As DNA, the CDR3 is TGTGCCAGTACTCCACCGGGGAGAAACTATGGCTACACCTTC. Combining the CDR3 with reference TRBV19 and TRBJ1-2 gives the whole variable domain DGGITQSPKYLFRKEGQNVTLSCEQNLNHDAMYWYRQDPGQGLRLIYYSQIVNDFQKGDIAEGYSVSREKKESFPLTVTSAQKNPTAFYLCASTPPGRNYGYTFGSGTRLTVV.